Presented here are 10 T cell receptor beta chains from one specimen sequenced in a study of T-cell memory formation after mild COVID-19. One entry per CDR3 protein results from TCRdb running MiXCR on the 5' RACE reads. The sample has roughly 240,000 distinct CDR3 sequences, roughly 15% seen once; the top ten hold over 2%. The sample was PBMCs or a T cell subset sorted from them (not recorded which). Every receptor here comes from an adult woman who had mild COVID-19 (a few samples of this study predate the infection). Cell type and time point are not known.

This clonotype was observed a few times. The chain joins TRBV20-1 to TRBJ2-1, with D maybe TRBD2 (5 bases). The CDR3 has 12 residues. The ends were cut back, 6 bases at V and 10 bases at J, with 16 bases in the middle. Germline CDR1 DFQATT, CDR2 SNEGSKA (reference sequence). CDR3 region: CSARTATEEQFF. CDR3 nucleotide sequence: TGCAGTGCAAGGACTGCTACGGAGGAGCAGTTCTTC.

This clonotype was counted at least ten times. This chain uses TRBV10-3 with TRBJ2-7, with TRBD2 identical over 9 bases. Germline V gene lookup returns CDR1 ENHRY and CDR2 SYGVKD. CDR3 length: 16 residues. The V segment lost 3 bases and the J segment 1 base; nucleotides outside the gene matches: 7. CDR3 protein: CAISDSIAGGSYEQYF. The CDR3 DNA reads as TGTGCCATCAGTGACTCGATCGCGGGAGGGTCCTACGAGCAGTACTTC.

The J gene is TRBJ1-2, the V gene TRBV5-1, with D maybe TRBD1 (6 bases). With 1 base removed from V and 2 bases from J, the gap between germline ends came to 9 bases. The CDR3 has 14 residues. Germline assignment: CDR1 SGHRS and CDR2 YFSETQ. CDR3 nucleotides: TGCGCCAGCAGCTTGCTAGGACAGAACTATGGCTACACCTTC. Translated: CASSLLGQNYGYTF.

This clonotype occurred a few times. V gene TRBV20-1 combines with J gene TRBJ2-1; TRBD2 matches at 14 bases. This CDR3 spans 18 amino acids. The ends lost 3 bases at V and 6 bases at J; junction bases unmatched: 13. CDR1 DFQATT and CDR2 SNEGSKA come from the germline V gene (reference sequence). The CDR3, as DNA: TGCAGTGCTAGCCCTTGGGGGGGGACTAGCGGGAGTCGCAATGAGCAGTTCTTC. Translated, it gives CSASPWGGTSGSRNEQFF.

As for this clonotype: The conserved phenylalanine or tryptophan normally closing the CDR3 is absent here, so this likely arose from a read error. CDR3 nucleotide sequence: TGCAGTGCTAGGGCCGCTTCTTTTCGTAATGAGCAGTTCATC. Translated, it gives CSARAASFRNEQFI. The chain is built from TRBV20-1 and TRBJ2-1; D unresolved. The CDR3 has 14 residues. The V end lost 3 bases, the J end lost 7 bases, and 16 bases lay between the germline ends. Germline V lookup: CDR1 DFQATT, CDR2 SNEGSKA (reference sequence).

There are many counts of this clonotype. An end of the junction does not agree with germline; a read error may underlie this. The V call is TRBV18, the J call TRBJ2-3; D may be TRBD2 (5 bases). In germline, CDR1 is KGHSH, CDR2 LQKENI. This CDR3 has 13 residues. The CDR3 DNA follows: TGCGCCAGCAGCCCGGGGAGCACAGATACGCAGTATTTT. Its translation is CASSPGSTDTQYF. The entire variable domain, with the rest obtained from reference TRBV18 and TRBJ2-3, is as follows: NAGVMQNPRHLVRRRGQEARLRCSPMKGHSHVYWYRQLPEEGLKFMVYLQKENIIDESGMPKERFSAEFPKEGPSILRIQQVVRGDSAAYFCASSPGSTDTQYFGPGTRLTVL.

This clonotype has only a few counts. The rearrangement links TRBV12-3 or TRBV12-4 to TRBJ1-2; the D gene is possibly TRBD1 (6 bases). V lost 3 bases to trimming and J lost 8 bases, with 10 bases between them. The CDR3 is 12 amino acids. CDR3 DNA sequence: TGTGCCAGCAGTTTCCCAGGGGAGGGCTACACCTTC. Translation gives CASSFPGEGYTF.

CDR3 sequence: CASSLSPSVLNEKLFF. DNA for the CDR3: TGTGCCAGCAGCTTATCCCCATCAGTCCTTAATGAAAAACTGTTTTTT. This chain links TRBV5-5 with TRBJ1-4; unclear D gene. The V gene lost 2 bases and the J gene lost 4 bases, with 15 bases spanning the gap. The CDR3 covers 16 residues. Per the germline V gene, CDR1 is SGHKS and CDR2 is YYEKEE (reference sequence).

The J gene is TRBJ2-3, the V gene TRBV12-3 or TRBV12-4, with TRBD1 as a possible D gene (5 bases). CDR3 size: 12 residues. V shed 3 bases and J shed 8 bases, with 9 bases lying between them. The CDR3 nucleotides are TGTGCCAGCAGTTTTAACCAGGGTACGCAGTATTTT. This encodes CASSFNQGTQYF.

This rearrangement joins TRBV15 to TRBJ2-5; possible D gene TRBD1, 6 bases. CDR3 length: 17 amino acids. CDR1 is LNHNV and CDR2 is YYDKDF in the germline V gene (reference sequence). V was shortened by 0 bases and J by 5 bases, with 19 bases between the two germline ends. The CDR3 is CATSRDNKQGWGETQYF. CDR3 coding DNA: TGTGCCACCAGCAGAGATAACAAACAGGGCTGGGGGGAGACCCAGTACTTC.